Listed below are T cell receptor beta chains from one sample, sequenced in a study of CD8 T cells in Susac syndrome. TCRdb independently ran MiXCR on the immunoSEQ multiplex PCR reads; one entry per CDR3 protein. Of about 300,000 distinct CDR3 sequences listed, 80% to 90% are singletons. Input material: CD8+ T cells from PBMCs. The receptors here all came from a human donor with multiple sclerosis. The conserved cysteine and the conserved F or W are not part of the CDR3 here.

v_gene,j_gene,CDR3aa
TRBV6-1,TRBJ2-4,ASIAGGNIQY
TRBV19,TRBJ2-2,ASSATRTGELF
TRBV7-8,TRBJ2-1,ASSPGASGITEQF
TRBV4-1,TRBJ2-2,ASSQERPYGELF
TRBV28,TRBJ2-3,ASSFSPSTDTQY
TRBV9,TRBJ1-5,ASSGGAGANQPQH
TRBV4-1,TRBJ1-2,ATAGANYGYT
TRBV6-6,TRBJ2-1,ASTQGRALNNEQF
TRBV7-3,TRBJ2-7,ASSQEAGNYEQY
TRBV28,TRBJ2-1,ATIRLAGGNEQF
TRBV25-1,TRBJ2-7,ASRLAGYEQY
TRBV5-1,TRBJ2-7,ASSLGGSGTGVYEQY
TRBV9,TRBJ2-7,ASSASGRPYEQY
TRBV29-1,TRBJ1-2,SVEDLVTPANYGYT
TRBV9,TRBJ2-5,ASSPDGANQETQY
TRBV9,TRBJ2-2,ASSTGAGPRREWNTGELF
TRBV12-3/TRBV12-4,TRBJ2-1,ASTSTSGSLAEQF
TRBV10-2,TRBJ1-5,ASSGRSGNQPQH
TRBV9,TRBJ1-2,ASSVGVSNSDYGYT
TRBV20-1,TRBJ2-7,SARDPGSPFYEQY
TRBV10-2,TRBJ2-1,ASSVKNLGEQF
TRBV9,TRBJ1-5,ASSGGTASNQPQH
TRBV5-1,TRBJ2-7,ASSRPNNTGNLFYEQY
TRBV12-3/TRBV12-4,TRBJ1-2,ASILDRESGYT
TRBV29-1,TRBJ1-2,SVEGAGDGYT
TRBV28,TRBJ1-6,ASSHLGRRLRPLH
TRBV5-1,TRBJ1-2,ASSFDRWEDYGYT
TRBV5-4,TRBJ1-2,ASSLAPGNRGYT
TRBV27,TRBJ2-1,ASSLVRGAYNEQF
TRBV6-5,TRBJ2-2,ASSYSLKRTGDTGELF
TRBV2,TRBJ2-1,ASSSPTSGYNEQF
TRBV15,TRBJ2-5,ATSIPDQQETQY
TRBV12-3/TRBV12-4,TRBJ2-2,ASSWKLAGVSTGELF
TRBV28,TRBJ1-1,ASSSQGDTEAF
TRBV5-6,TRBJ2-7,ASSLPTYEQY
TRBV2,TRBJ2-1,ASRGPHPF
TRBV4-1,TRBJ2-2,ASSRGRTGELF
TRBV27,TRBJ1-1,ASSRGHNPGNTEAF
TRBV30,TRBJ1-2,ALGGESYGYT
TRBV9,TRBJ2-1,ASSEDGTTYNEQF
TRBV27,TRBJ2-3,ASSPGFFRDTQY
TRBV27,TRBJ1-2,ASSLDPQGLGYT
TRBV7-9,TRBJ1-1,ASSFQGGMNTEAF
TRBV29-1,TRBJ1-2,SVAPGPNYGYT
TRBV12-3/TRBV12-4,TRBJ2-6,ASRSFGRAIAGANVLT
TRBV29-1,TRBJ2-6,SVWSLVSSGANVLT
TRBV27,TRBJ1-3,ASSLTLEGGNTIY
TRBV2,TRBJ2-7,AILTGGPLEQY
TRBV15,TRBJ1-5,ATSRGRANQPQH
TRBV29-1,TRBJ1-2,SVEEEGRTGIWTNGYT